Presented here are 14 T cell receptor beta chains from one specimen sequenced in a study of T cells in Graves' hyperthyroidism and ophthalmopathy. RNA transcripts served as the template for amplifying TCR beta CDR3 regions. In the first-round RT-PCR of the TCR CDR3, the HTBI primer set was used. One entry per CDR3 protein results from TCRdb running MiXCR on the multiplex PCR reads. The repertoire consists of 500,000 to 650,000 distinct CDR3 sequences, with around 20% occurring once and the leading ten covering over 45%. What was sequenced was blood. The receptors here all came from a middle-aged man with Graves' ophthalmopathy.

This clonotype was seen repeatedly, ten times or more. The CDR3 nucleotides are TGTGCCTGGAGTTCTGGGGCAGTCGTTCGGACCCAGTACTTC. Translating gives CAWSSGAVVRTQYF. V and J are TRBV30 and TRBJ2-5; the D gene is possibly TRBD1 (5 bases). This CDR3 region has 14 residues. Looked up from germline, CDR1 is GTSNPN and CDR2 is SVGIG (reference sequence). V was cut by 2 bases and J by 7 bases, with 17 bases left in between.

This clonotype has only a few counts. An end of the junction differs from the germline gene, which may be a read error. The chain carries TRBV20-1 and TRBJ2-1, with unresolved D. Germline lookup yields CDR1 DFQATT and CDR2 SNEGSKA (reference sequence). The CDR3 is made up of 13 amino acids. DNA for the CDR3: TGCAGTGCCGGGTCCATCTCCTTCAATGAGCAGTTCTTC. Protein: CSAGSISFNEQFF.

Regarding this clonotype: A much bigger clone sits one base away, suggesting this may be a read error. This rearrangement joins TRBV27 to TRBJ2-5; 12 bases are shared with TRBD1. Germline CDR1 reads MNHEY; CDR2 reads SMNVEV (reference sequence). Trimming removed 5 bases from V and 4 bases from J; junction bases left unmatched: 5. The CDR3 is made up of 15 amino acids. The CDR3 sequence is CASSPRDRGPETQYF. Written as DNA, the CDR3 is TGTGCCAGCAGTCCCCGGGACAGGGGGCCAGAGACCCAGTACTTC.

The chain combines TRBV20-1 with TRBJ2-5; D possibly corresponds to TRBD1 (6 bases). The CDR3 totals 15 residues. Germline lookup yields CDR1 DFQATT and CDR2 SNEGSKA (reference sequence). V was pared by 6 bases and J by 0 bases, with 17 bases between. The chain's CDR3 is CSARGGGTYQETQYF. The CDR3 DNA reads as TGCAGTGCCCGAGGTGGGGGCACGTACCAAGAGACCCAGTACTTC.

The chain carries TRBV6-1 and TRBJ1-5; a possible D gene is TRBD1 (5 bases). This CDR3 has 14 residues. Germline CDR1 reads MNHNS; CDR2 reads SASEGT. V lost 7 bases to trimming and J lost 6 bases, with 16 bases between them. The CDR3 DNA follows: TGTGCCAGCACCGGCCCGGGGGAGACTCAGCCCCAGCATTTT. Translating gives CASTGPGETQPQHF.

There are many counts of this clonotype. The chain uses TRBV30 and TRBJ1-1; perhaps TRBD1 as D (5 bases). V was cut by 0 bases and J by 6 bases, with 11 bases left in between. The CDR3 consists of 13 residues. CDR1 and CDR2 from the germline V gene are GTSNPN and SVGIG (reference sequence). The CDR3, as DNA: TGTGCCTGGAGTGTAGGAGGGGCCTCTGAAGCTTTCTTT. It encodes CAWSVGGASEAFF.

This clonotype was seen more than once but under ten times. The chain links TRBV3-1 to TRBJ1-3; no clear D gene. Deletions cut 4 bases from V and 8 bases from J, with 18 bases between. The V gene's germline CDR1 is LGHDT and CDR2 YNNKEL (reference sequence). This CDR3 contains 15 residues. The CDR3 is CASSLSQTLGDTIYF. DNA of the CDR3: TGTGCCAGCAGCCTAAGCCAGACGCTCGGGGACACCATATATTTT.

This clonotype was seen only a few times. The chain uses TRBV27 and TRBJ2-5; D is unresolved. Germline values: CDR1 MNHEY, CDR2 SMNVEV (reference sequence). The germline V and J ends were trimmed by 6 bases and 5 bases, with 16 bases remaining between them. This CDR3 spans 14 amino acids. CDR3 bases: TGTGCCAGCAGGGAATTGATCTTGGGGGAGACCCAGTACTTC. Amino acids: CASRELILGETQYF.

This clonotype came up many times. The chain employs TRBV20-1 and TRBJ1-1; no firm D call. The CDR3 extends over 13 amino acids. Germline V gene lookup returns CDR1 DFQATT and CDR2 SNEGSKA (reference sequence). V gave up 3 bases and J gave up 7 bases, with 15 bases separating them. CDR3 region: CSARVGVAVEAFF. The DNA of the CDR3 is TGCAGTGCTAGGGTCGGGGTAGCGGTTGAAGCTTTCTTT.

The V call is TRBV3-1, the J call TRBJ2-2; possible D gene TRBD1, 6 bases. V lost 7 bases and J lost 6, with 12 bases in between. Germline CDR1 and CDR2: LGHDT and YNNKEL (reference sequence). The length of the CDR3 is 13 residues. The CDR3 DNA reads TGTGCCAGCACCACAGGGCACGCCGGGGAGCTGTTTTTT. Encoded protein: CASTTGHAGELFF.

This clonotype was seen ten or more times. The chain links TRBV11-2 to TRBJ1-4, with D unclear. V lost 0 bases to trimming and J lost 7 bases, with 6 bases between them. CDR3 length: 13 residues. Germline assignment: CDR1 SGHAT and CDR2 FQNNGV. The CDR3 region has the DNA TGTGCCAGCAGCTTAGAGGAAGGTGAAAAACTGTTTTTT. Translated, it gives CASSLEEGEKLFF.

This clonotype appeared many times. The rearrangement links TRBV7-8 to TRBJ2-2; the D gene is possibly TRBD1 (6 bases). The CDR3 contains 16 residues. V shed 1 base and J shed 1 base, with 10 bases lying between them. Germline V CDR1 and CDR2: SGHVS, FQNEAQ. CDR3 region: CASSLEGGQNTGELFF. The CDR3 DNA reads TGTGCCAGCAGCTTAGAAGGGGGTCAGAACACCGGGGAGCTGTTTTTT.

This clonotype turned up a few times. The V and J genes are TRBV5-4 and TRBJ2-5, with D possibly being TRBD2 (5 bases). The CDR3 runs 14 residues. Trimming took 3 bases from V and 6 from J, leaving 15 bases between them. Germline loops: CDR1 SGHNT, CDR2 YYREEE (reference sequence). CDR3 region: CASSSGSQLKTQYF. Here the CDR3 DNA reads TGTGCCAGCAGCTCGGGGAGCCAACTAAAGACCCAGTACTTC.

The chain is built from TRBV7-2 and TRBJ2-3, with TRBD2 matching over 7 bases. This CDR3 is built from 14 residues. Per the germline V gene, CDR1 is SGHTA and CDR2 is FQGNSA. V shed 5 bases, J shed 6 bases, and the junction held 8 bases outside the gene matches. The CDR3 protein is CASSRLAPKDTQYF. The CDR3 coding sequence is TGTGCCAGCAGCCGACTAGCCCCTAAGGATACGCAGTATTTT.